This T cell receptor (beta chain) was retrieved from a study of shared T cell receptors in the human thymus. The method was immunoSEQ multiplex PCR; TCRdb's version includes in-frame clones alone and lacks a portion of them. The table records some 700,000 clones, roughly 90% of them present only once. This CDR3 is 14 amino acids long. Per germline, CDR1 LGHNT and CDR2 FRNRAP. With V trimmed by 7 bases and J by 4 bases, 9 bases remained unmatched. This clone has just one count. This sample was also put to use in a study of human thymus T cells. That source adds: The people who donated were healthy Finnish babies having corrective surgery for congenital heart defects. Thymic samples were excised during corrective heart operations. Thymic and blood repertoires seemed to show skewed V and J gene use.

The V gene is TRBV12-5, the J gene TRBJ1-1, with 7 positions matching TRBD1. Source material: thymocytes. The sequence came from a boy younger than two with a congenital heart defect. CDR3 in DNA: TGTGCTAGTGCCCCACAGGGGAGGAGCACTGAAGCTTTCTTT. It yields the protein CASAPQGRSTEAFF.